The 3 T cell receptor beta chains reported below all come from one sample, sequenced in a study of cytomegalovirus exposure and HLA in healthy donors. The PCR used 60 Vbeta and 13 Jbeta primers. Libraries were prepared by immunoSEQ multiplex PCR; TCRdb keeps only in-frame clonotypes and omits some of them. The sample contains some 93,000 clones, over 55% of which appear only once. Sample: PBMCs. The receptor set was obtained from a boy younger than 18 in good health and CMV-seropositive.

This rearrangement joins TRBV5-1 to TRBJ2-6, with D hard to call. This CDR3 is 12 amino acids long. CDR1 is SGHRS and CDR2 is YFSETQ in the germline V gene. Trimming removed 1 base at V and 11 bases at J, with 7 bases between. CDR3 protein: CASSLTEDVLTF. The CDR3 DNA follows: TGCGCCAGCAGCTTGACAGAAGACGTCCTGACTTTC.

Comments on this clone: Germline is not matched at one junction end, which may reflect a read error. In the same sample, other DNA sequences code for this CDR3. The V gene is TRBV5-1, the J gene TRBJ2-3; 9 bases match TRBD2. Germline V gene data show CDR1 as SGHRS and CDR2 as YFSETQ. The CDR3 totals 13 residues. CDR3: CASKLAGEDTQYF. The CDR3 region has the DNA TGCGCTAGCAAATTAGCGGGGGAAGATACGCAGTATTTT.

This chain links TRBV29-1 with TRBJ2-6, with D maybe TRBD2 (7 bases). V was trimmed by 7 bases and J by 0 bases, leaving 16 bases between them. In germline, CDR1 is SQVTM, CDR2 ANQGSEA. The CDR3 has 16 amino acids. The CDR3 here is CSASTGGGSGANVLTF. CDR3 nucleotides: TGCAGCGCCAGTACGGGGGGCGGCTCTGGGGCCAACGTCCTGACTTTC. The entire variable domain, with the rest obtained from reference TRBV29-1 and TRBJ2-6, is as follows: SAVISQKPSRDICQRGTSLTIQCQVDSQVTMMFWYRQQPGQSLTLIATANQGSEATYESGFVIDKFPISRPNLTFSTLTVSNMSPEDSSIYLCSASTGGGSGANVLTFGAGSRLTVL.